Here is one T cell receptor (beta chain) with its context. This specimen comes from a study of blood T cell repertoires in COVID-19. Germline CDR1 is SNHLY and CDR2 is FYNNEI. Trimming cost V 3 bases and J 4 bases, with 13 bases left between them. The CDR3 runs to 14 residues. Sequencing used immunoSEQ multiplex PCR; TCRdb keeps in-frame clones, though not all of them. The sample gives 180,000 or so clones, about 80% of which show up once; about an eighth is in the top ten. Material for sequencing was PBMCs or T cells enriched from blood (not recorded which). This receptor was taken from a man aged 55 to 70 who had been exposed to COVID-19. The V gene is TRBV2, the J gene TRBJ2-7, with a weak D call TRBD1 (6 bases). The CDR3 DNA reads TGTGCCAGCAGTGACAGGGGAACCACTTACGAGCAGTACTTC. Amino acids: CASSDRGTTYEQYF.